This T cell receptor (beta chain) was found in a study of T cell responses to AZD1222 COVID-19 vaccine. Study-wide results and limits: A mostly white British donor set with more females was recruited, and clonal diversity was possibly underestimated. The CD4 TCRs associated with vaccination extended across spike and predominated at 160-218 and 743-854.

The ends were cut back, 3 bases at V and 2 bases at J, with 7 bases in the middle. Germline V lookup: CDR1 MNHEY, CDR2 SMNVEV (reference sequence). There are 13 residues in the CDR3. In regard to this clone: What it binds is unknown.

TCRdb keeps only in-frame clones here, not all; method: immunoSEQ multiplex PCR. Among approximately 130,000 clones listed, 93% were seen once. Sequencing was performed on peripheral blood, taken on day 0 of AZD1222 vaccination. This clonotype was sampled from an adult in good health. This chain joins TRBV27 and TRBJ1-2; D uncertain. The CDR3 spells CASSLGENYGYTF. The CDR3 DNA reads TGTGCCAGCAGTTTGGGCGAAAACTATGGCTACACCTTC.